This note documents a single T cell receptor beta chain sequence. This specimen includes other DNA sequences encoding the same CDR3. The CDR3 has 12 amino acids. V lost 4 bases and J lost 1, with 6 bases in between. The germline CDR1 and CDR2 sequences are SQVTM and ANQGSEA. Enrolled during active infection, Seattle patients were then followed longitudinally. Using immunoSEQ multiplex PCR, the repertoire was profiled, and TCRdb retains in-frame clones only, with some absent. The table includes 200,000 to 250,000 clones, about 90% detected once. The data were obtained in a study of blood T cell repertoires in COVID-19. Study in general: Nucleic acid was either cDNA or gDNA, and it came from T cells, B-cell-depleted T cells, or PBMCs.

The V call is TRBV29-1, the J call TRBJ2-3; D remains ambiguous. The sequence came from a man aged 55 to 70 with COVID-19, enrolled during active disease. Sequencing was performed on peripheral blood. The CDR3 DNA reads TGCAGCGTTGGGCAGGGCACAGATACGCAGTATTTT. This codes for CSVGQGTDTQYF.